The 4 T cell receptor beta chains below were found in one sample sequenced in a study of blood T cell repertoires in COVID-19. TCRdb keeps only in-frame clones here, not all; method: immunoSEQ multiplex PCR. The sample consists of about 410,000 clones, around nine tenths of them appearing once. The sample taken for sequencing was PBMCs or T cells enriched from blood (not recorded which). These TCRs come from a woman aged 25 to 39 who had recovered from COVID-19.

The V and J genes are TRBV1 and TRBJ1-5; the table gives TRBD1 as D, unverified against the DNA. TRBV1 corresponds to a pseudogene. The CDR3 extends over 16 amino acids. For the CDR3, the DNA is TGCACCAGCAGCTTTAAAGACAGGGGCCAGTGGTGGCCCCAGCATTTT. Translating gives CTSSFKDRGQWWPQHF.

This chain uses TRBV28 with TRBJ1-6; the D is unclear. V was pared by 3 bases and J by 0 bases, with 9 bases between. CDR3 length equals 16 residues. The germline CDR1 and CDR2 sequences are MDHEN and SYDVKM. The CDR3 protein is CASSFLLSSYNSPLHF. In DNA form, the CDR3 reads TGTGCCAGCAGTTTCCTACTGAGCTCCTATAATTCACCCCTCCACTTT.

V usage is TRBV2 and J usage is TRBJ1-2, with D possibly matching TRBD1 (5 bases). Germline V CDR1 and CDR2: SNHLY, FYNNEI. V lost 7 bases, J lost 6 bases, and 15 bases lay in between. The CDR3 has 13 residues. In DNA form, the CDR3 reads TGTGCCAGCATAGAACAGGCGGTAGATGGCTACACCTTC. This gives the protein CASIEQAVDGYTF.

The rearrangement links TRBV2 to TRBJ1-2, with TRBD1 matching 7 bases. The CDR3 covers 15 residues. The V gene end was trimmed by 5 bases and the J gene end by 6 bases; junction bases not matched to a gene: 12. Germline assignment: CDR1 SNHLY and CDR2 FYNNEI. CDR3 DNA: TGTGCCAGCAGTCGAACCCGGGACAGTCTAAATGGCTACACCTTC. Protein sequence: CASSRTRDSLNGYTF.